One sample yielded the 10 T cell receptor beta chains listed below, sequenced in a study of T cells expressing NK-cell markers. Reanalyzing the 5' RACE reads, TCRdb keeps one entry per CDR3 protein, without DNA. The sample holds some 150,000 distinct CDR3 sequences. Sample: blood T cells: a sorted CD56 or NKG2C T cell subset, CD4+ or CD8+ T cells, or bulk PBMC T cells (not recorded which). The origin of the receptors is a man younger than 35 in good health.

This rearrangement joins TRBV12-3 or TRBV12-4 to TRBJ2-7; the D call of TRBD1 rests on TCRdb alone, since no DNA is present to check it. The CDR3 length is 13 residues. CDR3 residues: CASTSGASYEQYF.

The rearrangement links TRBV5-1 to TRBJ2-1; TCRdb outputs TRBD1, but without DNA this stays unchecked. Germline V CDR1 and CDR2: SGHRS, YFSETQ. This CDR3 contains 12 residues. The CDR3 is CASRGQYNEQFF. Based on the CDR3 plus reference TRBV5-1 and TRBJ2-1, the full variable domain is KAGVTQTPRYLIKTRGQQVTLSCSPISGHRSVSWYQQTPGQGLQFLFEYFSETQRNKGNFPGRFSGRQFSNSRSEMNVSTLELGDSALYLCASRGQYNEQFFGPGTRLTVL.

This chain joins TRBV10-2 and TRBJ2-3; TCRdb outputs TRBD2, but without DNA this stays unchecked. CDR3 size: 16 residues. In germline, CDR1 is WSHSY, CDR2 SAAADI. CDR3 sequence reads: CASSELNGRATDTQYF.

J is TRBJ2-1 and V is TRBV6-5; TCRdb lists TRBD1, though no DNA is available to test this call. The CDR3 extends over 15 amino acids. CDR1 and CDR2 from the germline V gene are MNHEY and SVGAGI. This CDR3 is CASSYRGQGNNEQFF.

The chain employs TRBV7-6 and TRBJ1-1. Germline CDR1 and CDR2: SGHVS and FNYEAQ. This CDR3 region has 15 residues. This CDR3 is CASSFQPSSNTEAFF.

V is TRBV12-3 or TRBV12-4 and J is TRBJ2-1; the TCRdb call, TRBD1, lacks DNA for checking. The CDR3 totals 12 residues. The chain's CDR3 is CASSLYRDEEFF.

J is TRBJ2-2 and V is TRBV29-1. CDR3 length: 12 amino acids. The germline gives CDR1 SQVTM, CDR2 ANQGSEA. CDR3: CSGRFRAGELFF.

The CDR3 reads CASSLWKGETQYF. The rearrangement joins TRBV11-2 to TRBJ2-5. Per germline, CDR1 SGHAT and CDR2 FQNNGV. This CDR3 contains 13 residues.

The chain uses TRBV20-1 and TRBJ2-3; checking the TCRdb D call of TRBD2 is not possible without DNA. Germline V gene sequence: CDR1 DFQATT, CDR2 SNEGSKA (reference sequence). This CDR3 has 18 residues. The CDR3 is CSAKPRDLRYSSTDTQYF.

J is TRBJ1-1 and V is TRBV6-1; no DNA is available, so the TRBD1 call from TCRdb remains unchecked. This CDR3 is 15 amino acids long. Germline V gives CDR1 MNHNS, CDR2 SASEGT. CDR3 protein: CATMWGGQRNTEAFF.